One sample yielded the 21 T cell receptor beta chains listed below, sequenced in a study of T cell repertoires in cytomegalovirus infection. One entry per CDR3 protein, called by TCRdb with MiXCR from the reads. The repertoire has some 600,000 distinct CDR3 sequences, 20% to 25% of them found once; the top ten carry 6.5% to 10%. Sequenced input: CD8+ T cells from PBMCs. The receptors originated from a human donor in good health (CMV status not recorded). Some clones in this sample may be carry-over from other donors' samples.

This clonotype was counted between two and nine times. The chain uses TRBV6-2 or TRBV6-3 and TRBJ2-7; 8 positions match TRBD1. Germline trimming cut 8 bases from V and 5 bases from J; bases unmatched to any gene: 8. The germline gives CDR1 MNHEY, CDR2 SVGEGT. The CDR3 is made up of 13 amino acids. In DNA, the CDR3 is TGTGCCAGCCGAGACAGGGGCATCCACGAGCAGTACGTC. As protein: CASRDRGIHEQYV.

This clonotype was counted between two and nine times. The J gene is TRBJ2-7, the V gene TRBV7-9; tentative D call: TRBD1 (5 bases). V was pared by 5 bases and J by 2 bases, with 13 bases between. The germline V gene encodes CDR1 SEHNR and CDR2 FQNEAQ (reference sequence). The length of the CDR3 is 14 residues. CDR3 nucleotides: TGTGCCAGCAGCCCGGTGGACACCGCCTACGAGCAGTACTTC. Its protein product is CASSPVDTAYEQYF.

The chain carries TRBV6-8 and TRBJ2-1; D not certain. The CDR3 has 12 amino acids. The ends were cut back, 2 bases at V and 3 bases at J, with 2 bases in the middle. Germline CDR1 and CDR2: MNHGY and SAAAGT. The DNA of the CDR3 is TGTGCCAGCAGTTACGACTACAATGAGCAGTTCTTC. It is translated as CASSYDYNEQFF.

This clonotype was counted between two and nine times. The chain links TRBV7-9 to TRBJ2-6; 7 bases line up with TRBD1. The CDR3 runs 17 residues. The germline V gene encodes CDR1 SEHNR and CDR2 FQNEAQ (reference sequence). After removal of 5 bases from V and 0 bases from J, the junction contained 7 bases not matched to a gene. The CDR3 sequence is CASSPRTGHSGANVLTF. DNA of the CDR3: TGTGCCAGCAGCCCGCGGACAGGCCACTCTGGGGCCAACGTCCTGACTTTC.

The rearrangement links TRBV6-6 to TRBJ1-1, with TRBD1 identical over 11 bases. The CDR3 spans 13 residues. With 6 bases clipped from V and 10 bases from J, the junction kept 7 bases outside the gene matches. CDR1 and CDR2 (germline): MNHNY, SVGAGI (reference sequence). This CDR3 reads CASRPPDRGPAFF. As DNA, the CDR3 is TGTGCCAGCAGACCACCGGACAGGGGGCCAGCTTTCTTT.

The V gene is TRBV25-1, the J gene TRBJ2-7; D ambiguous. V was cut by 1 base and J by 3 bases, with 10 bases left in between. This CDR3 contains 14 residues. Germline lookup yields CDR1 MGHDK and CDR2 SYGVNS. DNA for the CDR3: TGTGCCAGCAGTGAATTCCAGGATGGCTACGAGCAGTACTTC. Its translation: CASSEFQDGYEQYF.

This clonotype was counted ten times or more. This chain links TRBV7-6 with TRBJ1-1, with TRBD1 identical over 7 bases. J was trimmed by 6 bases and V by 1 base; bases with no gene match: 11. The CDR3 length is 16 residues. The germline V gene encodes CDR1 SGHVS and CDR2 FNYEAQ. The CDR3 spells CASSLGSGGAPAEAFF. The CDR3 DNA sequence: TGTGCCAGCAGCTTAGGGTCAGGGGGGGCCCCCGCTGAAGCTTTCTTT.

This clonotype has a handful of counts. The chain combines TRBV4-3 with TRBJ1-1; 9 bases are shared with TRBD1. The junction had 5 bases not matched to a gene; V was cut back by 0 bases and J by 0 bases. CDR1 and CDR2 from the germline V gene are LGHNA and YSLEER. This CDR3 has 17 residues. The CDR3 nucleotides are TGCGCCAGCAGCCAAGAGACAGGGGGGTTCATGAACACTGAAGCTTTCTTT. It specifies CASSQETGGFMNTEAFF.

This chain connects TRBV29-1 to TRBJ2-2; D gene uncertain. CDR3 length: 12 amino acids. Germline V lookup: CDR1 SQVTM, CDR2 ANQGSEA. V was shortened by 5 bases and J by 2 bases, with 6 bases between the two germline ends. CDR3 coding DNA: TGCAGCGTTCAAGCCAACACCGGGGAGCTGTTTTTT. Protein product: CSVQANTGELFF.

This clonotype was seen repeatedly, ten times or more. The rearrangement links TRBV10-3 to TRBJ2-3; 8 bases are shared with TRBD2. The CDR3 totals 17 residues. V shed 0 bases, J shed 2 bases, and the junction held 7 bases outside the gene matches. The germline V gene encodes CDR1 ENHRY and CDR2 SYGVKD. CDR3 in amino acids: CAISESIQRGHTDTQYF. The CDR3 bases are TGTGCCATCAGTGAGTCCATCCAGCGGGGGCACACAGATACGCAGTATTTT.

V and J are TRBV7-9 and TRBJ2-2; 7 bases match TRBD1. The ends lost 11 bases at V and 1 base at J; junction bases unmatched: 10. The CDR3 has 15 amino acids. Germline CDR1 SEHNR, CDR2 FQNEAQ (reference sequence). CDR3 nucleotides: TGTGCCGGCCAAGGGGGCCAGGGGAACACCGGGGAGCTGTTTTTT. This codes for CAGQGGQGNTGELFF.

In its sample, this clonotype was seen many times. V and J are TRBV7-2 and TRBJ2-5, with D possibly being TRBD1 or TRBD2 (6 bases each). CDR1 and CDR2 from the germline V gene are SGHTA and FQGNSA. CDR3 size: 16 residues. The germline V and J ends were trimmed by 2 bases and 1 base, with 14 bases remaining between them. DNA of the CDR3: TGTGCCAGCAGCTTACCCGAGGGGGGACCCCAAGAGACCCAGTACTTC. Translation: CASSLPEGGPQETQYF.

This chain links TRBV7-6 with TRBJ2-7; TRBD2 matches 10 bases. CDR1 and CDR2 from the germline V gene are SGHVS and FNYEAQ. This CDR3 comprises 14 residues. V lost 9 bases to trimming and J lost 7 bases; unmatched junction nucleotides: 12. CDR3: CARSEAAGGDEQYF. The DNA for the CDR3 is TGTGCCAGGAGCGAGGCAGCGGGGGGGGATGAGCAGTACTTC.

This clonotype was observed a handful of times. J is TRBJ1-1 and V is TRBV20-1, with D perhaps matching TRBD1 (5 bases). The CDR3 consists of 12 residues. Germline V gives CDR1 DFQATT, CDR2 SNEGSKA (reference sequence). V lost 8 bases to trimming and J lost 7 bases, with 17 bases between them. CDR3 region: CSTAAGMGEAFF. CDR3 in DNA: TGCAGTACTGCAGCAGGGATGGGTGAAGCTTTCTTT.

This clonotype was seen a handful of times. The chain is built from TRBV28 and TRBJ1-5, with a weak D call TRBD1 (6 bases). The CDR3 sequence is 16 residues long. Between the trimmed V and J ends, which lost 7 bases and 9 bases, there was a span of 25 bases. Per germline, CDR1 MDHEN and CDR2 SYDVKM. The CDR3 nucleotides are TGTGCCAGCAACCAGGGGTACCGTAATCCATCTGGGCCCCAGCATTTT. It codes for CASNQGYRNPSGPQHF.

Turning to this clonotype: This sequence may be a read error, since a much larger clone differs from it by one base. The CDR3 sequence: CASSHSRPGGDEQFF. The CDR3 region has the DNA TGTGCCAGCAGCCACTCGAGACCCGGTGGCGATGAGCAGTTCTTC. J is TRBJ2-1 and V is TRBV7-6; D is undetermined. The CDR3 contains 15 residues. The V gene's germline CDR1 is SGHVS and CDR2 FNYEAQ. The V gene lost 5 bases and the J gene lost 8 bases, with 19 bases spanning the gap.

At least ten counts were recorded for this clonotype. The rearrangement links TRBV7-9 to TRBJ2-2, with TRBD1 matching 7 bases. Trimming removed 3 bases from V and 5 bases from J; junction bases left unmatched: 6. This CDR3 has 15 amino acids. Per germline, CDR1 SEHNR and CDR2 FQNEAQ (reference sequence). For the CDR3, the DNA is TGTGCCAGCAGCTTGTACAGGGGAAGGACCGGGGAGCTGTTTTTT. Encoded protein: CASSLYRGRTGELFF. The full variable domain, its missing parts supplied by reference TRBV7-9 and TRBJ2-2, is DTGVSQNPRHKITKRGQNVTFRCDPISEHNRLYWYRQTLGQGPEFLTYFQNEAQLEKSRLLSDRFSAERPKGSFSTLEIQRTEQGDSAMYLCASSLYRGRTGELFFGEGSRLTVL.

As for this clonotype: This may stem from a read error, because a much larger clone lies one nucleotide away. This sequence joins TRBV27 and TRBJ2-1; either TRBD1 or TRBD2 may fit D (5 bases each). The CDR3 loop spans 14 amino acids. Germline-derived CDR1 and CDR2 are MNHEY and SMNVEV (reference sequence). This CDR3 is CANSFSGTHNEQFF. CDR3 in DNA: TGTGCCAACAGTTTTTCCGGGACCCACAATGAGCAGTTCTTC.

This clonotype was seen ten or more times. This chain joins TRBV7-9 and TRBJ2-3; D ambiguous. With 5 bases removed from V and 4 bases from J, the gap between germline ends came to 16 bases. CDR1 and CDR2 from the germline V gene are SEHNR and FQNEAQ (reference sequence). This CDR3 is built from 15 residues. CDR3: CASSLLITDPDTQYF. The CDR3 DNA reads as TGTGCCAGCAGCCTACTTATAACCGACCCAGATACGCAGTATTTT.

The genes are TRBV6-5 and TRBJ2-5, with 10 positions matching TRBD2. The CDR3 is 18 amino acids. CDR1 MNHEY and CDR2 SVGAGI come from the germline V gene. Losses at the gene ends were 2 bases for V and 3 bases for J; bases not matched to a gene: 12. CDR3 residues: CASSYVTPSGGFKETQYF. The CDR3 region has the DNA TGTGCCAGCAGTTACGTTACCCCTAGCGGGGGATTTAAAGAGACCCAGTACTTC.

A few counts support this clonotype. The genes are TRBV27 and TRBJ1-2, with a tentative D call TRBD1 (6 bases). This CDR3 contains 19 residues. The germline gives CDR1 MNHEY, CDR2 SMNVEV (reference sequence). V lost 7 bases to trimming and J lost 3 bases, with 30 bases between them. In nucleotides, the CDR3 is TGTGCCAGCAAGCCGGCGGGGGGGCCGGCCGGATCCCTAGACTATGGCTACACCTTC. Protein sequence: CASKPAGGPAGSLDYGYTF.